A single sample is the source of the 13 T cell receptor beta chains below, sequenced in a study of glioma-infiltrating T cells after dendritic cell vaccination. Time point indicated: after dendritic cell vaccination, including at tumor progression/relapse. TCRdb's copy holds only in-frame clones and misses some; the assay was immunoSEQ multiplex PCR. This table holds 70,000 to 100,000 clones, roughly 87% found once. The sample here was blood, taken after dendritic cell vaccination. Receptors were obtained from a human donor with glioblastoma.

This chain uses TRBV12-5 with TRBJ1-6, with TRBD1 matching 11 bases. Trimming took 6 bases from V and 12 from J; bases not matched to a gene: 10. The CDR3 totals 15 residues. Looked up from germline, CDR1 is LGHNT and CDR2 is FRNRAP. The CDR3 DNA sequence: TGTGCTAGTGGCCTCGACGGGACAGGGGGAGGACCCCTCCACTTT. As protein: CASGLDGTGGGPLHF.

The chain employs TRBV11-2 and TRBJ2-5; 9 bases agree with TRBD1. V lost 6 bases and J lost 5; bases outside the gene matches: 7. Germline V CDR1 and CDR2: SGHAT, FQNNGV. The length of the CDR3 is 14 residues. CDR3 sequence: CASSRDREVETQYF. The CDR3 region has the DNA TGTGCCAGCAGTCGGGACAGGGAGGTGGAGACCCAGTACTTC.

The chain couples TRBV2 to TRBJ1-1; D may be TRBD1 (5 bases). This CDR3 comprises 16 residues. With 3 bases removed from V and 4 bases from J, the gap between germline ends came to 18 bases. CDR1 SNHLY and CDR2 FYNNEI come from the germline V gene. CDR3 nucleotides: TGTGCCAGCAGTGATTCACGGGGGGACCGACGCACTGAAGCTTTCTTT. Protein product: CASSDSRGDRRTEAFF.

The gene calls are TRBV7-2 and TRBJ2-7, with 9 bases lining up with TRBD2. CDR1 and CDR2 from the germline V gene are SGHTA and FQGNSA. V was clipped by 5 bases and J by 1 base; unmatched bases: 3. The CDR3 totals 14 residues. The CDR3 sequence is CASSRGGGSYEQYF. In DNA form, the CDR3 reads TGTGCCAGCAGCCGCGGGGGGGGGTCCTACGAGCAGTACTTC.

There are a few counts of this clone. The chain is built from TRBV2 and TRBJ2-7, with a weak D call TRBD1 (5 bases). Germline CDR1 reads SNHLY; CDR2 reads FYNNEI. The length of the CDR3 is 12 residues. V was clipped by 4 bases and J by 5 bases, with 9 bases between them. CDR3 in amino acids: CASSVRTNEQYF. In nucleotides, the CDR3 is TGTGCCAGCAGTGTAAGGACAAACGAGCAGTACTTC.

This clone was detected only once. This chain links TRBV2 with TRBJ2-5; TRBD2 aligns across 10 bases. Germline CDR1 and CDR2: SNHLY and FYNNEI. The CDR3 runs 14 residues. Trimming removed 7 bases from V and 5 bases from J; junction bases left unmatched: 7. CDR3 sequence reads: CASTTSGGVETQYF. CDR3 nucleotide sequence: TGTGCCAGCACCACGAGCGGGGGGGTCGAGACCCAGTACTTC. The whole variable domain, remainder taken from reference TRBV2 and TRBJ2-5, is EPEVTQTPSHQVTQMGQEVILRCVPISNHLYFYWYRQILGQKVEFLVSFYNNEISEKSEIFDDQFSVERPDGSNFTLKIRSTKLEDSAMYFCASTTSGGVETQYFGPGTRLLVL.

This clone was observed a handful of times. The genes are TRBV14 and TRBJ2-7; 9 bases map to TRBD1. Trimming took 4 bases from V and 9 from J; bases not matched to a gene: 19. This CDR3 has 17 residues. Germline CDR1 and CDR2: SGHDN and FVKESK. The CDR3 protein is CASSPIDGTGSLGAQYF. In DNA form, the CDR3 reads TGTGCCAGCAGCCCCATTGACGGGACAGGGAGCTTGGGAGCGCAGTACTTC.

The V and J genes are TRBV29-1 and TRBJ2-5, with D perhaps matching TRBD2 (6 bases). V dropped 5 bases and J dropped 5 bases, with 15 bases sitting between them. Looked up from germline, CDR1 is SQVTM and CDR2 is ANQGSEA. The CDR3 has 13 residues. DNA for the CDR3: TGCAGCGTTTCTGTCTACGGAGGGGAGACCCAGTACTTC. Residues: CSVSVYGGETQYF.

The chain couples TRBV19 to TRBJ1-5, with D possibly being TRBD1 (6 bases). This CDR3 comprises 15 residues. Per germline, CDR1 LNHDA and CDR2 SQIVND (reference sequence). The germline V and J ends were trimmed by 3 bases and 5 bases, with 14 bases remaining between them. The CDR3 protein is CASSMGTNSYQPQHF. CDR3 DNA: TGTGCCAGTAGTATGGGGACAAATTCCTATCAGCCCCAGCATTTT.

This clone was counted once. CDR3 nucleotide sequence: TGTGCCAGCAGTGAAGCGTCGGGAACCTATGGCTACACCTTC. It yields the protein CASSEASGTYGYTF. This rearrangement joins TRBV6-1 to TRBJ1-2; D uncertain. The CDR3 consists of 14 residues. V lost 0 bases to trimming and J lost 4 bases, with 9 bases between them. The germline V gene has CDR1 MNHNS and CDR2 SASEGT.

J is TRBJ1-2 and V is TRBV9, with 12 bases identical to TRBD1. Germline V gene sequence: CDR1 SGDLS, CDR2 YYNGEE. This CDR3 has 17 residues. V was pared by 2 bases and J by 2 bases, with 7 bases of the junction left unmatched. In nucleotides, the CDR3 is TGTGCCAGCAGCGTCATGGGACAGGGGGCCAAGAACTATGGCTACACCTTC. Protein sequence: CASSVMGQGAKNYGYTF.

In this sample, this clone turned up once. The rearrangement uses TRBV11-2 and TRBJ1-2; TRBD1 aligns across 9 bases. The CDR3 extends over 13 amino acids. The germline CDR1 and CDR2 sequences are SGHAT and FQNNGV. The V gene end was trimmed by 4 bases and the J gene end by 7 bases; junction bases not matched to a gene: 4. Written as DNA, the CDR3 is TGTGCCAGCAGCTGGACAGGGGTTACTGGCTACACCTTC. Protein: CASSWTGVTGYTF.

The J gene is TRBJ1-2, the V gene TRBV4-1; D gene ambiguous. V lost 4 bases and J 7 bases, leaving 7 bases between the germline ends. CDR1 and CDR2 from the germline V gene are MGHRA and YSYEKL. CDR3 size: 11 residues. The CDR3 DNA follows: TGCGCCAGCAGCCGTTCGGGTGGCTACACCTTC. Protein product: CASSRSGGYTF.